This T cell receptor (beta chain) derives from a study of shared clonotypes between healthy human individuals. The study's findings and limits: Clonotypes which were not shared had lower generation probabilities than clonotypes that all four donors shared.

Germline V CDR1 and CDR2: KGHSH, LQKENI. CDR3 length equals 15 residues. The V end lost 0 bases, the J end lost 5 bases, and 13 bases lay between the germline ends. TCRdb's table, derived via immunoSEQ multiplex PCR, lists solely in-frame clones and lacks some. This table has some 2,500,000 clones, approximately 90% appearing once. With regard to this clone: Its antigen remains unidentified.

The receptor comes from a man younger than 35 in good health. Some clones in this sample may be carry-over from other donors' samples. V is TRBV18 and J is TRBJ1-2, with D possibly being TRBD1 (6 bases). The sequenced material came from naive CD4+ T cells from PBMCs. Subset described: CD45RA+ positively selected. The CDR3 region is CASSPPPGQSYGYTF. The CDR3 DNA is TGTGCCAGCTCACCACCCCCCGGACAGAGTTATGGCTACACCTTC.